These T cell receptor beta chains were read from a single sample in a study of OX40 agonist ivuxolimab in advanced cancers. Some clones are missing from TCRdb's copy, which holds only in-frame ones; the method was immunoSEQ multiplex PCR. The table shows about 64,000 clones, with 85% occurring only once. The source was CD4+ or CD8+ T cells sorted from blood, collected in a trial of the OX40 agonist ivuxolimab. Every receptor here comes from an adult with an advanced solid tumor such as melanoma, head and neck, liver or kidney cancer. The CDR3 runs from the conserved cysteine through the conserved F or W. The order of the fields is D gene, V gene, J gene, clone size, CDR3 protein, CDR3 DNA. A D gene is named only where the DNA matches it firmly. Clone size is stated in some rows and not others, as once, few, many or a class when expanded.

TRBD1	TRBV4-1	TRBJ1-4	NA	CASSLTGSNEKLFF	TGCGCCAGCAGCCTGACAGGGTCTAATGAAAAACTGTTTTTT
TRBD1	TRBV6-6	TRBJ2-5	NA	CASSYGQGAETQYF	TGTGCCAGCAGTTATGGACAGGGTGCAGAGACCCAGTACTTC
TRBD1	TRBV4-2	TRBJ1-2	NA	CASSQGTGGYGYTF	TGTGCCAGCAGCCAAGGGACAGGGGGCTATGGCTACACCTTC
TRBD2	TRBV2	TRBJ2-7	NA	CASRGIMTSGRAVQYF	TGTGCCAGCAGGGGAATAATGACTAGCGGGAGGGCCGTGCAGTACTTC
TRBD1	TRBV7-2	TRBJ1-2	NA	CASSSGGGGSYGYTF	TGTGCCAGCAGCTCAGGGGGAGGGGGCAGCTATGGCTACACCTTC
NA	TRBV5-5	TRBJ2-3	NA	CASSLHLASDTQYF	TGTGCCAGCAGCTTGCATCTAGCGTCAGATACGCAGTATTTT
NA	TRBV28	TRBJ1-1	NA	CASSAPLGGMTEAFF	TGTGCCAGCAGTGCCCCCCTCGGGGGCATGACTGAAGCTTTCTTT
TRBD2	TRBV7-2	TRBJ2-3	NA	CASSITISGSRALTDTQYF	TGTGCCAGCAGCATCACGATTAGCGGGAGTAGGGCACTGACAGATACGCAGTATTTT
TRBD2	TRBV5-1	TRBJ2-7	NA	CASSKLAGDYEQYF	TGCGCCAGCAGCAAGCTAGCGGGAGACTACGAGCAGTACTTC
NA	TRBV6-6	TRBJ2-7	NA	CASSYEQSYEQYF	TGTGCCAGCAGTTACGAACAATCCTACGAGCAGTACTTC
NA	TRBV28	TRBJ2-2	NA	CASSLGVDSGELFF	TGTGCCAGCAGTTTGGGGGTTGATTCCGGGGAGCTGTTTTTT
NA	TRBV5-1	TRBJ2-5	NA	CASSLLGGQETQYF	TGCGCCAGCAGCTTGCTCGGGGGCCAAGAGACCCAGTACTTC
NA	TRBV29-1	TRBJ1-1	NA	CSASDGFLGNTEAFF	TGCAGCGCTTCCGACGGATTCCTCGGGAACACTGAAGCTTTCTTT
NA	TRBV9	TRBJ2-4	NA	CASSVGDGDIQYF	TGTGCCAGCAGCGTTGGGGATGGGGACATTCAGTACTTC
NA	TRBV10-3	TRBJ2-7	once	CAISEFSEQYF	TGTGCCATCAGTGAATTTAGCGAGCAGTACTTC
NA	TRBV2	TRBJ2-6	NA	CASSGLEALSGANVLTF	TGTGCCAGCAGTGGGTTAGAGGCCCTCTCTGGGGCCAACGTCCTGACTTTC
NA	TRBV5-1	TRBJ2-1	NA	CASSRDPPSAGEQFF	TGCGCCAGCAGCCGGGACCCCCCGAGTGCCGGTGAGCAGTTCTTC
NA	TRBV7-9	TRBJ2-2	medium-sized	CASSLRGGELFF	TGTGCCAGCAGCCTGCGGGGCGGGGAGCTGTTTTTT
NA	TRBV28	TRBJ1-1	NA	CASSLRSGAGEAFF	TGTGCCAGCAGTTTGAGGTCTGGGGCCGGCGAAGCTTTCTTT
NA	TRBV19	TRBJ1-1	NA	CASSILGPYSEAFF	TGTGCCAGTAGTATTTTGGGGCCATATTCTGAAGCTTTCTTT
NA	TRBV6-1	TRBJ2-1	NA	CASSPETLVEQFF	TGTGCCAGCAGTCCAGAGACACTAGTCGAGCAGTTCTTC
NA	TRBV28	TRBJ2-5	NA	CASGPVEETQYF	TGTGCCAGTGGGCCTGTCGAAGAGACCCAGTACTTC
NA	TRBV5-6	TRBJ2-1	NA	CASSSIHEQFF	TGTGCCAGCAGCTCCATACATGAGCAGTTCTTC
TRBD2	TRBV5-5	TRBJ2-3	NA	CASSLAASGGPGIDTQYF	TGTGCCAGCAGCTTGGCGGCTAGCGGGGGCCCGGGGATAGATACGCAGTATTTT
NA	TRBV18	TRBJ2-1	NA	CASSPYQGNEQFF	TGTGCCAGCTCACCCTACCAGGGGAATGAGCAGTTCTTC
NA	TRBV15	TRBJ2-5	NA	CATSARVAETQYF	TGTGCCACCAGCGCCCGGGTTGCAGAGACCCAGTACTTC
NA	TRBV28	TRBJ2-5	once	CASSPMWSNQETQYF	TGTGCCAGCAGTCCAATGTGGAGCAACCAAGAGACCCAGTACTTC
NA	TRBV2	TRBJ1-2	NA	CASSAGGGYGYTF	TGTGCCAGCAGTGCAGGAGGGGGCTATGGCTACACCTTC
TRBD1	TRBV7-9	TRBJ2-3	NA	CASSLGTGADTQYF	TGTGCCAGCAGCTTAGGGACAGGGGCAGATACGCAGTATTTT
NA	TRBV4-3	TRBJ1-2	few	CASSQDLGGESGYTF	TGCGCCAGCAGCCAAGATCTGGGAGGCGAGAGTGGCTACACCTTC
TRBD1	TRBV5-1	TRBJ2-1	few	CASSPGTGGPYNEQFF	TGCGCCAGCAGCCCGGGGACAGGGGGGCCATACAATGAGCAGTTCTTC
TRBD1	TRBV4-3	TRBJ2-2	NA	CASSPLTGGVGELFF	TGCGCCAGCAGCCCGCTCACAGGGGGTGTCGGGGAGCTGTTTTTT
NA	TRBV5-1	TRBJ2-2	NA	CASRTHKETGELFF	TGCGCCAGCCGGACCCACAAGGAAACCGGGGAGCTGTTTTTT
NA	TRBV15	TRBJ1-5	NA	CATSRGGLDNQPQHF	TGTGCCACCAGCAGAGGGGGCTTAGACAATCAGCCCCAGCATTTT
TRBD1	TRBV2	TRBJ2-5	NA	CASSELRGQETQYF	TGTGCCAGCAGTGAGCTCAGGGGGCAAGAGACCCAGTACTTC
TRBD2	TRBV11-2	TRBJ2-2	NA	CASSIPSGGTGELFF	TGTGCCAGCAGCATCCCTAGCGGGGGCACCGGGGAGCTGTTTTTT
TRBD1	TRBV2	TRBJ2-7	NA	CASNQDREPYEQYF	TGTGCCAGCAACCAGGACAGGGAGCCCTACGAGCAGTACTTC
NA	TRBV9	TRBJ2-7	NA	CASKPGTNYEQYF	TGTGCCAGCAAACCGGGGACCAACTACGAGCAGTACTTC
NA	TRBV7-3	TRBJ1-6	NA	CASSPGTSGSPLHF	TGTGCCAGCAGCCCCGGGACATCGGGATCACCCCTCCACTTT
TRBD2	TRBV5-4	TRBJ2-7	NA	CASSRQLAGNYEQYF	TGTGCCAGCAGCCGCCAACTAGCGGGAAACTACGAGCAGTACTTC
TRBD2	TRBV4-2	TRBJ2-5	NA	CASSARLAPLQETQYF	TGTGCCAGCAGCGCCCGACTAGCCCCACTCCAAGAGACCCAGTACTTC
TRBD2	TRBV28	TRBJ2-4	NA	CASSLGGTIAKNIQYF	TGTGCCAGCAGTCTCGGGGGGACTATAGCCAAAAACATTCAGTACTTC